Below, 16 T cell receptor beta chains from the same sample are listed, as sequenced in a study of TIL therapy for anti-PD-1-resistant metastatic lung cancer. Time point noted: pre-treatment sample, taken before nivolumab and TIL therapy. The libraries were made with immunoSEQ v3. Data came from immunoSEQ multiplex PCR; TCRdb stores just in-frame clones and leaves some out. Counted here are 10,000 or so clones, approximately 80% occurring once; the ten biggest clones make up roughly a tenth. The sample was blood, taken at baseline. The receptors stem from a person aged 25 to 85 with non-small cell lung cancer.

The chain employs TRBV14 and TRBJ1-2; 7 positions agree with TRBD1. With 4 bases clipped from V and 2 bases from J, the junction kept 1 base outside the gene matches. The CDR3 spans 13 residues. The germline V gene has CDR1 SGHDN and CDR2 FVKESK. The CDR3 nucleotides are TGTGCCAGCAGCCCACAGGGGAACTATGGCTACACCTTC. Translated: CASSPQGNYGYTF.

The V gene is TRBV9, the J gene TRBJ2-5; 8 nucleotides line up with TRBD2. The end of the DNA aligns better with TRBJ2-7, so the J call may be wrong. This CDR3 region has 15 residues. Germline CDR1 is SGDLS and CDR2 is YYNGEE. DNA for the CDR3: TGTGCCAGCAGCGCAACAGCGGGAGACTCCTACGAGCAGTACTTC. It translates to CASSATAGDSYEQYF.

The chain carries TRBV7-8 and TRBJ1-1, with 9 nucleotides matching TRBD1. Germline CDR1 and CDR2: SGHVS and FQNEAQ. The CDR3 runs to 14 residues. V gave up 1 base and J gave up 8 bases; unmatched junction bases: 5. The CDR3 region is CASSLVQGATEAFF. CDR3 in DNA: TGTGCCAGCAGCTTAGTACAGGGGGCGACCGAAGCTTTCTTT.

This clone occurred once. The genes are TRBV7-9 and TRBJ2-4; D gene unclear. V was clipped by 4 bases and J by 3 bases, with 10 bases between them. The CDR3 covers 14 residues. Germline lookup yields CDR1 SEHNR and CDR2 FQNEAQ (reference sequence). In DNA form, the CDR3 reads TGTGCCAGCAGCTCACCGGCCGGCAAAAACATTCAGTACTTC. Translated: CASSSPAGKNIQYF.

This sequence joins TRBV5-1 and TRBJ2-5; the match to TRBD2 covers 10 bases. Germline CDR1 reads SGHRS; CDR2 reads YFSETQ. The CDR3 spans 16 residues. V gave up 0 bases and J gave up 2 bases; unmatched junction bases: 4. CDR3 region: CASSLVVAGGQETQYF. The CDR3 nucleotides are TGCGCCAGCAGCTTGGTAGTAGCGGGAGGACAAGAGACCCAGTACTTC.

The rearrangement links TRBV10-3 to TRBJ1-4, with D unresolved. V dropped 2 bases and J dropped 4 bases, with 5 bases sitting between them. The CDR3 runs 13 residues. CDR1 and CDR2 (germline): ENHRY, SYGVKD. CDR3 nucleotide sequence: TGTGCCATCAGTGAGGAGTTTAATGAAAAACTGTTTTTT. Translation gives CAISEEFNEKLFF.

This sequence joins TRBV30 and TRBJ1-5; TRBD1 matches at 7 bases. The ends lost 4 bases at V and 4 bases at J; junction bases unmatched: 7. Per the germline V gene, CDR1 is GTSNPN and CDR2 is SVGIG (reference sequence). The CDR3 has 14 amino acids. The CDR3: CAWKGETGNQPQHF. CDR3 bases: TGTGCCTGGAAGGGAGAGACAGGGAATCAGCCCCAGCATTTT.

This chain connects TRBV29-1 to TRBJ1-2, with a possible D match to TRBD1 (5 bases). The CDR3 contains 13 residues. CDR1 is SQVTM and CDR2 is ANQGSEA in the germline V gene. V was shortened by 2 bases and J by 8 bases, with 15 bases between the two germline ends. The CDR3 nucleotides are TGCAGCGTTGAATCCCGCCAGGGTTGGGGCTACACCTTC. The encoded protein is CSVESRQGWGYTF.

The DNA for the CDR3 is TGTGCCAGCAGTGAGAGTCTGAACACTGAAGCTTTCTTT. Translating gives CASSESLNTEAFF. V and J are TRBV6-1 and TRBJ1-1; D gene ambiguous. The germline V and J ends were trimmed by 3 bases and 0 bases, with 5 bases remaining between them. This CDR3 is 13 amino acids long. Germline values: CDR1 MNHNS, CDR2 SASEGT.

The V and J genes are TRBV7-6 and TRBJ2-7; TRBD2 matches 11 bases. This CDR3 has 19 amino acids. V lost 5 bases, J lost 6 bases, and 21 bases stayed unmatched. Germline CDR1 is SGHVS and CDR2 is FNYEAQ. CDR3 DNA sequence: TGTGCCAGCAGCCCTACGGGACTAGCGGCCCGGAGGAGAGGGAGCGAGCAGTACTTC. It yields the protein CASSPTGLAARRRGSEQYF.

The chain links TRBV5-5 to TRBJ1-2, with a possible D match to TRBD1 (5 bases). The CDR3 totals 16 residues. V lost 0 bases and J lost 1, with 13 bases in between. The germline V gene has CDR1 SGHKS and CDR2 YYEKEE (reference sequence). The CDR3 protein is CASSLAQGGRNYGYTF. The CDR3 DNA reads TGTGCCAGCAGCTTGGCTCAGGGCGGGCGTAACTATGGCTACACCTTC.

V is TRBV7-9 and J is TRBJ2-4, with D possibly being TRBD2 (5 bases). The CDR3 runs to 16 residues. The ends were cut back, 4 bases at V and 6 bases at J, with 19 bases in the middle. CDR1 and CDR2 from the germline V gene are SEHNR and FQNEAQ (reference sequence). CDR3 sequence: CASSYWLAGALNIQYF. Written as DNA, the CDR3 is TGTGCCAGCAGCTATTGGCTGGCGGGCGCATTAAACATTCAGTACTTC.

The chain uses TRBV20-1 and TRBJ1-1, with a tentative D call TRBD1 (5 bases). The CDR3 is 10 residues long. CDR1 DFQATT and CDR2 SNEGSKA come from the germline V gene (reference sequence). V lost 6 bases, J lost 12 bases, and 14 bases lay in between. The CDR3 region has the DNA TGCAGTGCCGGACATTGGGTTTCTTTCTTT. Residues: CSAGHWVSFF.

The rearrangement joins TRBV6-5 to TRBJ2-7, with unresolved D. CDR3 length: 13 amino acids. V lost 0 bases, J lost 4 bases, and 7 bases lay in between. CDR1 MNHEY and CDR2 SVGAGI come from the germline V gene. DNA for the CDR3: TGTGCCAGCAGTTACTCTCTGACATACGAGCAGTACTTC. Translation: CASSYSLTYEQYF.

This chain connects TRBV19 to TRBJ1-1; TRBD1 agrees at 9 bases. The V and J ends lost 6 bases and 2 bases, in that order; junction bases with no gene match: 7. Germline CDR1 reads LNHDA; CDR2 reads SQIVND (reference sequence). This CDR3 has 15 amino acids. This chain's CDR3 is CASRAMTGGNTEAFF. CDR3 nucleotide sequence: TGTGCCAGTAGGGCAATGACAGGGGGAAACACTGAAGCTTTCTTT.

The chain uses TRBV12-5 and TRBJ2-1; TRBD1 agrees at 9 bases. This CDR3 is 15 amino acids long. J was trimmed by 6 bases and V by 2 bases; bases with no gene match: 5. Germline CDR1 is LGHNT and CDR2 is FRNRAP. The CDR3 coding sequence is TGTGCTAGTGGTTTGAACACAGGGGGCCTCAATGAGCAGTTCTTC. Amino acids: CASGLNTGGLNEQFF.